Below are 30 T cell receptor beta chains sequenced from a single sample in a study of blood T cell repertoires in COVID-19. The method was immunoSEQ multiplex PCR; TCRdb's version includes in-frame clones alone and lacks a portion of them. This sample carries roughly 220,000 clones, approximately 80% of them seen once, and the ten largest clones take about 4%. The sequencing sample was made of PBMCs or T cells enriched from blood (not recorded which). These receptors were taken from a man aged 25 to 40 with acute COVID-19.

The CDR3 reads CASSSFPGSYNEKLFF. The CDR3 DNA reads as TGTGCCAGCAGCTCCTTCCCGGGATCCTATAATGAAAAACTGTTTTTT. The rearrangement joins TRBV7-2 to TRBJ1-4; D not resolved. This CDR3 is 16 amino acids long. Germline values: CDR1 SGHTA, CDR2 FQGNSA. V gave up 4 bases and J gave up 4 bases, with 16 bases separating them.

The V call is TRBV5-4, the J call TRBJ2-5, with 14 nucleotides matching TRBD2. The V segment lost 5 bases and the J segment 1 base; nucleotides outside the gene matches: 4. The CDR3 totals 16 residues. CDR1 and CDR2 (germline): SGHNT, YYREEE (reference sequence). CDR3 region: CASSPGLAGGQETQYF. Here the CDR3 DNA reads TGTGCCAGCAGTCCAGGACTAGCGGGGGGCCAAGAGACCCAGTACTTC.

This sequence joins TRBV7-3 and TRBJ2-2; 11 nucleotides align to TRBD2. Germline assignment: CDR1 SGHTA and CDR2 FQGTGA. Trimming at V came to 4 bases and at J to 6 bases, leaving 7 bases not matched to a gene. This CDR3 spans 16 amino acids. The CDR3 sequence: CASSSRLAGGPGELFF. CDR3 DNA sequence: TGTGCCAGCAGCTCCCGATTAGCGGGGGGGCCCGGGGAGCTGTTTTTT.

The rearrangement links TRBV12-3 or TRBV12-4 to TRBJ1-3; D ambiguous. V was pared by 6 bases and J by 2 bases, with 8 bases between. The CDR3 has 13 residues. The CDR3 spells CASRLSPGNTIYF. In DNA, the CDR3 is TGTGCCAGCAGACTCTCCCCTGGAAACACCATATATTTT.

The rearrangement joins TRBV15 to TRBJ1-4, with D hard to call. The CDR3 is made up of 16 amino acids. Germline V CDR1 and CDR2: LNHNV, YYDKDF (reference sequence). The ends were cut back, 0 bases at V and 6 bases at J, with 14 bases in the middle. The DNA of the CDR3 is TGTGCCACCAGCAGAGAATTTAACAGCCCGTATGAAAAACTGTTTTTT. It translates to CATSREFNSPYEKLFF.

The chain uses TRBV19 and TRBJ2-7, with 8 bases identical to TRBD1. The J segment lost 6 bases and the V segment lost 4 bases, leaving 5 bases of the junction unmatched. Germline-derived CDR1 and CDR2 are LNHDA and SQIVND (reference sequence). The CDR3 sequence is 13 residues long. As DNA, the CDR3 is TGTGCCAGTAGTACCGAGACAGGGGCCGAGCAGTACTTC. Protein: CASSTETGAEQYF.

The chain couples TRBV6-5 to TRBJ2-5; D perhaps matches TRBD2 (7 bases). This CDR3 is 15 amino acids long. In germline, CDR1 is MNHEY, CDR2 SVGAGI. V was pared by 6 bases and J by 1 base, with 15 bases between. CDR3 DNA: TGTGCCAGCAGAAGGGGGGGCATGGGCCAAGAGACCCAGTACTTC. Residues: CASRRGGMGQETQYF.

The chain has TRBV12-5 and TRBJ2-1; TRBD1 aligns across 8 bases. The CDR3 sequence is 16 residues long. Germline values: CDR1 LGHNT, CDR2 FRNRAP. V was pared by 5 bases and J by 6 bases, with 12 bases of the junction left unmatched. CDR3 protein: CASGLNRDRPGNEQFF. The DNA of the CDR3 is TGTGCTAGTGGTCTAAACCGGGACAGGCCTGGCAATGAGCAGTTCTTC. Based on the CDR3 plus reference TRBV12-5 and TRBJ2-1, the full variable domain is DARVTQTPRHKVTEMGQEVTMRCQPILGHNTVFWYRQTMMQGLELLAYFRNRAPLDDSGMPKDRFSAEMPDATLATLKIQPSEPRDSAVYFCASGLNRDRPGNEQFFGPGTRLTVL.

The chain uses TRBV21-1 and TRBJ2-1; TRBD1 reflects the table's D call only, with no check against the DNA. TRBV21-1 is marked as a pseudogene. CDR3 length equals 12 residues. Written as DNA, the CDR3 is TGTGCCAGCAGCAAGGGCAGCCCCGAGCAGTTCTTC. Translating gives CASSKGSPEQFF.

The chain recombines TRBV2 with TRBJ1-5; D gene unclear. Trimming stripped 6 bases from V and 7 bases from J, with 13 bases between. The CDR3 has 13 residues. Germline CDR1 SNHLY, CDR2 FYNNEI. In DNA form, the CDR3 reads TGTGCCAGCAGCGCCCCGCCCGGGCAGCCCCAGCATTTT. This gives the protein CASSAPPGQPQHF.

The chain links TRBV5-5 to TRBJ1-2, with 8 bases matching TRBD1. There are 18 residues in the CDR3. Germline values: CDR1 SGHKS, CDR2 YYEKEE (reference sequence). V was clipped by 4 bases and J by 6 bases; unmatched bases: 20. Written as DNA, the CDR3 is TGTGCCAGCAGCCCTCTGTTTCAGGACAGGGTCGTTTCGGATGGCTACACCTTC. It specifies CASSPLFQDRVVSDGYTF.

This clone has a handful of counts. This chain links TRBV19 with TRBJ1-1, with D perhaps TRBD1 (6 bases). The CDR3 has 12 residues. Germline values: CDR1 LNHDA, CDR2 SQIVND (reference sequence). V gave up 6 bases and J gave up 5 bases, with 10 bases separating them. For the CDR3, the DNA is TGTGCCAGTAGAGGACAGCCTACTGAAGCTTTCTTT. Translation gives CASRGQPTEAFF.

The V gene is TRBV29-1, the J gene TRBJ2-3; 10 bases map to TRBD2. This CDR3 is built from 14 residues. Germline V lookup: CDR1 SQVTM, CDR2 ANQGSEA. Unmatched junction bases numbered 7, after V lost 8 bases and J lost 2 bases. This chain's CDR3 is CSKSGGADTDTQYF. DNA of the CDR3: TGCAGCAAAAGCGGGGGGGCCGACACAGATACGCAGTATTTT.

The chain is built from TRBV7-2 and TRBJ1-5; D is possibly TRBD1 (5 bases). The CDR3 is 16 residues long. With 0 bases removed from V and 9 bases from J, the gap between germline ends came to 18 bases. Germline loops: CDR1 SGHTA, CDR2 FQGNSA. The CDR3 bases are TGTGCCAGCAGCTTAGCTGCCGGGGGAGGTGAATGGCCCCAGCATTTT. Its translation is CASSLAAGGGEWPQHF.

The CDR3, as DNA: TGTGCCAGCAGCTTTACCCCTAGCGGGGGAGGAGATACGCAGTATTTT. Translated: CASSFTPSGGGDTQYF. The chain recombines TRBV7-9 with TRBJ2-3, with 10 bases aligning to TRBD2. Germline V gene lookup returns CDR1 SEHNR and CDR2 FQNEAQ (reference sequence). Trimming removed 3 bases from V and 5 bases from J; junction bases left unmatched: 8. The length of the CDR3 is 16 residues.

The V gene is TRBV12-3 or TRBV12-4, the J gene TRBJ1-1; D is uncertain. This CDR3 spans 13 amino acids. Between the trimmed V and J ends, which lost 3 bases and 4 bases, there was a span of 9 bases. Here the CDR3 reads CASSFAILTEAFF. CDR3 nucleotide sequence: TGTGCCAGCAGTTTCGCGATCCTCACTGAAGCTTTCTTT.

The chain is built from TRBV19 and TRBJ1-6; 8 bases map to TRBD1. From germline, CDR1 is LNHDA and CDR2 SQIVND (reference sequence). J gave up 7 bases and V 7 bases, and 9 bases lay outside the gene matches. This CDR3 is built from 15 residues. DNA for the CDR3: TGTGCCAGTACTCCCCAGGGGGCGGTCAATTCACCCCTCCACTTT. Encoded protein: CASTPQGAVNSPLHF.

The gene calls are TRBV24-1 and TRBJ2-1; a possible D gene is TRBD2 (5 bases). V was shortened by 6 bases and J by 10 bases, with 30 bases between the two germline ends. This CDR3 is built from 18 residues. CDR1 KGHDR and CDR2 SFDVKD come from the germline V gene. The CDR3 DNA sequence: TGTGCCACCAGTAGCATTAAAGAGCGGTTTTCCGTTTGGGGAGAGCAGTTCTTC. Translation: CATSSIKERFSVWGEQFF.

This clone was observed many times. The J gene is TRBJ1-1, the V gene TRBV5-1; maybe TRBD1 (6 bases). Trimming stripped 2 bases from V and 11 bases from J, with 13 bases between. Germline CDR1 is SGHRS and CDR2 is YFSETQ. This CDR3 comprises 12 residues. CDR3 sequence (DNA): TGCGCCAGCAGCTTCCAGGGGTTGACGGCTTTCTTT. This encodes CASSFQGLTAFF.

The CDR3, as DNA: TGTGCCAGCAACAAAGGGGGTAATCAGCCCCAGCATTTT. This encodes CASNKGGNQPQHF. The rearrangement links TRBV7-2 to TRBJ1-5, with D perhaps TRBD1 (6 bases). V gave up 7 bases and J gave up 4 bases, with 11 bases separating them. This CDR3 spans 13 amino acids. Per germline, CDR1 SGHTA and CDR2 FQGNSA. The full variable domain, with the rest looked up from reference TRBV7-2 and TRBJ1-5, is GAGVSQSPSNKVTEKGKDVELRCDPISGHTALYWYRQSLGQGLEFLIYFQGNSAPDKSGLPSDRFSAERTGGSVSTLTIQRTQQEDSAVYLCASNKGGNQPQHFGDGTRLSIL.

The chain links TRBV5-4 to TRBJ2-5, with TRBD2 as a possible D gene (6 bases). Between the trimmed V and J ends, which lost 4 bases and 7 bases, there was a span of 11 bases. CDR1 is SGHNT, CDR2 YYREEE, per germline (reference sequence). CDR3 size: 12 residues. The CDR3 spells CASSGGDATQYF. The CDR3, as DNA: TGTGCCAGCAGCGGCGGGGACGCGACCCAGTACTTC.

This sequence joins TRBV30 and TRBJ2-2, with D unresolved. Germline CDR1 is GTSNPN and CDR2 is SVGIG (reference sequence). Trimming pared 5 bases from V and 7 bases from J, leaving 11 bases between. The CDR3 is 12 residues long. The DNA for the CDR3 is TGTGCCTGGGGGATTAGTCGCGGGGAGCTGTTTTTT. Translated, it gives CAWGISRGELFF.

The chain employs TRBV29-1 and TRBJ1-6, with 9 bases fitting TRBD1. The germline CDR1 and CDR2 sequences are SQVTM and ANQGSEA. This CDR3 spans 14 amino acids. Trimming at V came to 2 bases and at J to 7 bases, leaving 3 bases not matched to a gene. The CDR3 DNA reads TGCAGCGTTGAAATGGGACAGGGAAATTCACCCCTCCACTTT. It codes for CSVEMGQGNSPLHF.

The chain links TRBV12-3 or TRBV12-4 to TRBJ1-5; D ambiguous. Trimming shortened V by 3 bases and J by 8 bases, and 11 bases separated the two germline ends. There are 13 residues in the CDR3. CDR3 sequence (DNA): TGTGCCAGCAGTTTTCGGAGGGAAGAGCCCCAGCATTTT. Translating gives CASSFRREEPQHF.

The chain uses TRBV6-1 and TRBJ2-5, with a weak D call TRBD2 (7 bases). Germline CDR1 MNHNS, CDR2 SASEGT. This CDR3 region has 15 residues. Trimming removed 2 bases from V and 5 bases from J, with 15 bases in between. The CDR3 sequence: CASSEPWGRGETQYF. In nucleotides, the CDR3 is TGTGCCAGCAGTGAACCTTGGGGGAGGGGGGAGACCCAGTACTTC.

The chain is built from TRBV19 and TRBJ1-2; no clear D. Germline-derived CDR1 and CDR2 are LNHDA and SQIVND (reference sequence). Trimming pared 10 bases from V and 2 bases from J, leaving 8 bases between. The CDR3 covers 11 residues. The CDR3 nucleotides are TGTGCCAAACCGGGGAACTATGGCTACACCTTC. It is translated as CAKPGNYGYTF.

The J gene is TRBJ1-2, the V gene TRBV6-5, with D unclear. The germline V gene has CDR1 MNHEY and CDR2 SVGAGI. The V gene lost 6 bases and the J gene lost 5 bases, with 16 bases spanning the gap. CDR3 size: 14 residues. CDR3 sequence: CASSRTGEEYGYTF. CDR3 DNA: TGTGCCAGCAGCAGGACTGGGGAGGAGTATGGCTACACCTTC.

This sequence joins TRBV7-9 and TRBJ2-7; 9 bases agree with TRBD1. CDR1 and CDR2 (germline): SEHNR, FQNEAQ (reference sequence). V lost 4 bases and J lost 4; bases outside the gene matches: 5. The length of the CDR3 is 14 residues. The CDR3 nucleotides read TGTGCCAGCAGCTCAGGGGACAGGGCGTACGAGCAGTACTTC. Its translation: CASSSGDRAYEQYF.

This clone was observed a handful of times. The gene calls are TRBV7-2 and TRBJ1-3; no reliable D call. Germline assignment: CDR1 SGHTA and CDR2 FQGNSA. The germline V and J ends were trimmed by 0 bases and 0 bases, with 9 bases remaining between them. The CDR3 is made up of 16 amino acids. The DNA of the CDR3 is TGTGCCAGCAGCTTAGCGGCCGTTCTCTCTGGAAACACCATATATTTT. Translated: CASSLAAVLSGNTIYF. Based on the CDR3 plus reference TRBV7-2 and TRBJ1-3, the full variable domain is GAGVSQSPSNKVTEKGKDVELRCDPISGHTALYWYRQSLGQGLEFLIYFQGNSAPDKSGLPSDRFSAERTGGSVSTLTIQRTQQEDSAVYLCASSLAAVLSGNTIYFGEGSWLTVV.

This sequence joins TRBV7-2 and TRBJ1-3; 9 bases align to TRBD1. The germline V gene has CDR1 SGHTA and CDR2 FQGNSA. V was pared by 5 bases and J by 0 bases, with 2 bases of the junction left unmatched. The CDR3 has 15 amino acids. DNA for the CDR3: TGTGCCAGCAGCGACAGGGGGAACTCTGGAAACACCATATATTTT. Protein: CASSDRGNSGNTIYF.